Listed below are T cell receptor beta chains from one sample, sequenced in a study of blood T cell repertoires in COVID-19. Produced via immunoSEQ multiplex PCR; TCRdb's table is partial and in-frame only. The table includes 270,000 or so clones, about 89% detected once. The sequencing sample was made of peripheral blood. The receptors were sampled from a man aged 35 to 55 with acute or convalescent COVID-19. Both conserved end residues are part of each CDR3. The D gene is left open where the match is weak. A clone size is listed for some rows: how often the clone was seen (once, few, many), or a class if it is expanded.

clone_size: -
d_call: -
v_call: TRBV4-2
cdr3_length: 19
j_call: TRBJ1-4
cdr3_nt: TGTGCCAGCAGGGATAGGGGGAGTATAGCCATCCCAACTAATGAAAAACTGTTTTTT
cdr3_aa: CASRDRGSIAIPTNEKLFF

clone_size: once
d_call: -
v_call: TRBV19
cdr3_length: 13
j_call: TRBJ1-1
cdr3_nt: TGTGCCACCTCCGACTCGTCGAACACTGAAGCTTTCTTT
cdr3_aa: CATSDSSNTEAFF

clone_size: once
d_call: -
v_call: TRBV7-8
cdr3_length: 15
j_call: TRBJ2-1
cdr3_nt: TGTGCCAGCAGCTTAGTGAGCAACTCCTACAATGAGCAGTTCTTC
cdr3_aa: CASSLVSNSYNEQFF

clone_size: -
d_call: TRBD1
v_call: TRBV6-1
cdr3_length: 16
j_call: TRBJ1-1
cdr3_nt: TGTGCCAGCAGTGCCCTCGGACAGGTGGGGAACACTGAAGCTTTCTTT
cdr3_aa: CASSALGQVGNTEAFF

clone_size: -
d_call: -
v_call: TRBV7-9
cdr3_length: 13
j_call: TRBJ1-5
cdr3_nt: TGTGCCAGCAGCTTAAGGGAGAATCAGCCCCAGCATTTT
cdr3_aa: CASSLRENQPQHF

clone_size: -
d_call: TRBD1
v_call: TRBV10-3
cdr3_length: 14
j_call: TRBJ2-4
cdr3_nt: TGTGCCATCAGGCCTGGTAGGGACAGCAACATTCAGTACTTC
cdr3_aa: CAIRPGRDSNIQYF

clone_size: -
d_call: -
v_call: TRBV9
cdr3_length: 13
j_call: TRBJ2-7
cdr3_nt: TGTGCCAGCAGCCCCGGGGGAGTATACGAGCAGTACTTC
cdr3_aa: CASSPGGVYEQYF

clone_size: -
d_call: -
v_call: TRBV30
cdr3_length: 12
j_call: TRBJ1-4
cdr3_nt: TGTGCCTGGAGTTCCCGACAGGCGCGGCGGTTTTTT
cdr3_aa: CAWSSRQARRFF

clone_size: -
d_call: TRBD1
v_call: TRBV4-2
cdr3_length: 16
j_call: TRBJ2-7
cdr3_nt: TGTGCCAGCAGCCTCTTGGGAGGACAGGGGAACTACGAGCAGTACTTC
cdr3_aa: CASSLLGGQGNYEQYF

clone_size: once
d_call: TRBD1
v_call: TRBV19
cdr3_length: 16
j_call: TRBJ1-1
cdr3_nt: TGTGCCACCCGGGGGGGGACAGGGGCACTAAGGGCTGAAGCTTTCTTT
cdr3_aa: CATRGGTGALRAEAFF

clone_size: -
d_call: TRBD1
v_call: TRBV6-5
cdr3_length: 15
j_call: TRBJ2-2
cdr3_nt: TGTGCCAGCAGTTACAGGGGGCCGAACACCGGGGAGCTGTTTTTT
cdr3_aa: CASSYRGPNTGELFF

clone_size: few
d_call: -
v_call: TRBV4-2
cdr3_length: 13
j_call: TRBJ1-4
cdr3_nt: TGTGCCAGCCGACAGGCCTCTGGTGAAAAACTGTTTTTT
cdr3_aa: CASRQASGEKLFF

clone_size: -
d_call: TRBD2
v_call: TRBV7-8
cdr3_length: 16
j_call: TRBJ2-1
cdr3_nt: TGTGCCAGCAGCTTAGGGGGTAGCGGGAGGCTGAATGAGCAGTTCTTC
cdr3_aa: CASSLGGSGRLNEQFF

clone_size: -
d_call: TRBD1
v_call: TRBV5-6
cdr3_length: 16
j_call: TRBJ1-1
cdr3_nt: TGTGCCAGCAGTTCGTCAGGGGGCCTAATGAACACTGAAGCTTTCTTT
cdr3_aa: CASSSSGGLMNTEAFF

clone_size: -
d_call: -
v_call: TRBV7-9
cdr3_length: 16
j_call: TRBJ2-1
cdr3_nt: TGTGCCAGCAGCTTCCCCGTGACAGGTGGGGGAAATGAGCAGTTCTTC
cdr3_aa: CASSFPVTGGGNEQFF

clone_size: once
d_call: -
v_call: TRBV7-8
cdr3_length: 14
j_call: TRBJ2-7
cdr3_nt: TGTGCCAGCAGCTCGATCCTGACATCCTACGAGCAGTACTTC
cdr3_aa: CASSSILTSYEQYF

clone_size: -
d_call: -
v_call: TRBV2
cdr3_length: 12
j_call: TRBJ1-2
cdr3_nt: TGTGCCAGCAGCGCGACAGAGTATGGCTACACCTTC
cdr3_aa: CASSATEYGYTF

clone_size: -
d_call: -
v_call: TRBV3-1/TRBV3-2
cdr3_length: 16
j_call: TRBJ1-2
cdr3_nt: TGTGCCAGCAGCCAACGGACAGCTGCAAGCGGCTATGGCTACACCTTC
cdr3_aa: CASSQRTAASGYGYTF

clone_size: -
d_call: -
v_call: TRBV6-5
cdr3_length: 12
j_call: TRBJ1-5
cdr3_nt: TGTGCCAGCAGTTACGGCGGCCAGCCCCAGCATTTT
cdr3_aa: CASSYGGQPQHF

clone_size: -
d_call: -
v_call: TRBV6-5
cdr3_length: 13
j_call: TRBJ1-1
cdr3_nt: TGTGCCAGCAACATCGGGGGGGACACTGAAGCTTTCTTT
cdr3_aa: CASNIGGDTEAFF

clone_size: -
d_call: TRBD1
v_call: TRBV4-2
cdr3_length: 17
j_call: TRBJ1-6
cdr3_nt: TGTGCCAGCAGCCAAGAAGAGGGGACAGTTGCTAATTCGCCCCTCCACTTT
cdr3_aa: CASSQEEGTVANSPLHF

clone_size: -
d_call: TRBD1
v_call: TRBV4-1
cdr3_length: 15
j_call: TRBJ1-2
cdr3_nt: TGCGCCAGCAGCCAAGATGAGAACAGGGGCTATGGCTACACCTTC
cdr3_aa: CASSQDENRGYGYTF

clone_size: -
d_call: TRBD2
v_call: TRBV19
cdr3_length: 13
j_call: TRBJ2-7
cdr3_nt: TGTGCCAGTACCTCTAGCGGGGGATACGAGCAGTACTTC
cdr3_aa: CASTSSGGYEQYF

clone_size: -
d_call: TRBD2
v_call: TRBV19
cdr3_length: 16
j_call: TRBJ2-3
cdr3_nt: TGTGCCAGTAGTATCGGGGGGGGTGGGTTGGCAGATACGCAGTATTTT
cdr3_aa: CASSIGGGGLADTQYF

clone_size: -
d_call: -
v_call: TRBV9
cdr3_length: 15
j_call: TRBJ1-1
cdr3_nt: TGTGCCAGCAGCGTAGAAGGGACAAGGGACACTGAAGCTTTCTTT
cdr3_aa: CASSVEGTRDTEAFF

clone_size: -
d_call: TRBD1
v_call: TRBV4-1
cdr3_length: 17
j_call: TRBJ2-1
cdr3_nt: TGCGCCAGCAGCCTAGAAACCGGGACAGGGGGCAAAAATGAGCAGTTCTTC
cdr3_aa: CASSLETGTGGKNEQFF

clone_size: -
d_call: -
v_call: TRBV18
cdr3_length: 15
j_call: TRBJ2-3
cdr3_nt: TGTGCCAGCTCACCACAGGGGATGGCAACAGATACGCAGTATTTT
cdr3_aa: CASSPQGMATDTQYF

clone_size: -
d_call: -
v_call: TRBV2
cdr3_length: 14
j_call: TRBJ1-6
cdr3_nt: TGTGCCAGCAGTGAGCGGGGTCCATATTCACCCCTCCACTTT
cdr3_aa: CASSERGPYSPLHF

clone_size: -
d_call: -
v_call: TRBV7-9
cdr3_length: 16
j_call: TRBJ1-1
cdr3_nt: TGTGCCAGCAGCCTTAAAGGTAACCCGAGGGACACTGAAGCTTTCTTT
cdr3_aa: CASSLKGNPRDTEAFF

clone_size: -
d_call: -
v_call: TRBV30
cdr3_length: 14
j_call: TRBJ2-7
cdr3_nt: TGTGCCTGGAGTGTGGGCCCGATCTCCTACGAGCAGTACTTC
cdr3_aa: CAWSVGPISYEQYF

clone_size: -
d_call: -
v_call: TRBV5-1
cdr3_length: 15
j_call: TRBJ1-2
cdr3_nt: TGCGCCAGCAGCTTTCTAGGAGGTAGTAACTATGGCTACACCTTC
cdr3_aa: CASSFLGGSNYGYTF

clone_size: -
d_call: TRBD2
v_call: TRBV4-2
cdr3_length: 16
j_call: TRBJ2-3
cdr3_nt: TGTGCCAGCAGCCATGATCTAGCGGGGATCACAGATACGCAGTATTTT
cdr3_aa: CASSHDLAGITDTQYF

clone_size: -
d_call: -
v_call: TRBV19
cdr3_length: 13
j_call: TRBJ2-7
cdr3_nt: TGTGCCAGTAGTATCCGTCCCTACTACGAGCAGTACTTC
cdr3_aa: CASSIRPYYEQYF

clone_size: -
d_call: TRBD2
v_call: TRBV5-6
cdr3_length: 16
j_call: TRBJ2-3
cdr3_nt: TGTGCCAGCAGCTTTTTCGCGGGGGGGCGGGGAGATACGCAGTATTTT
cdr3_aa: CASSFFAGGRGDTQYF

clone_size: -
d_call: -
v_call: TRBV6-5
cdr3_length: 10
j_call: TRBJ2-4
cdr3_nt: TGTGCCATCCAAGCGGACATTCAGTACTTC
cdr3_aa: CAIQADIQYF

clone_size: -
d_call: TRBD1
v_call: TRBV5-1
cdr3_length: 13
j_call: TRBJ1-4
cdr3_nt: TGCGCCAGCAGCTCAGGACAGGGGGAAAAACTGTTTTTT
cdr3_aa: CASSSGQGEKLFF

clone_size: few
d_call: -
v_call: TRBV12-3/TRBV12-4
cdr3_length: 13
j_call: TRBJ1-6
cdr3_nt: TGTGCCAGCAGTTCGGTATCTCCCGGGACCCTCCACTTT
cdr3_aa: CASSSVSPGTLHF

clone_size: few
d_call: TRBD1
v_call: TRBV4-2
cdr3_length: 14
j_call: TRBJ1-2
cdr3_nt: TGTGCCAGCAGCCCCGGACAGGAGGGCTATGGCTACACCTTC
cdr3_aa: CASSPGQEGYGYTF

clone_size: few
d_call: -
v_call: TRBV5-1
cdr3_length: 15
j_call: TRBJ1-2
cdr3_nt: TGCGCCAGCAGGGGGCAACAGGCGTCAAACTATGGCTACACCTTC
cdr3_aa: CASRGQQASNYGYTF

clone_size: -
d_call: -
v_call: TRBV5-4
cdr3_length: 14
j_call: TRBJ2-7
cdr3_nt: TGTGCCAGCAGCACCCAGGTCGGCTCCTACGAGCAGTACTTC
cdr3_aa: CASSTQVGSYEQYF

clone_size: -
d_call: -
v_call: TRBV24-1
cdr3_length: 13
j_call: TRBJ2-1
cdr3_nt: TGTGCCACCAGTGATTTTTCACAGGGCGAGCAGTTCTTC
cdr3_aa: CATSDFSQGEQFF

clone_size: -
d_call: -
v_call: TRBV30
cdr3_length: 11
j_call: TRBJ1-1
cdr3_nt: TGTGCCTGGAGTGCCGGGAGAGAAGCTTTCTTT
cdr3_aa: CAWSAGREAFF

clone_size: few
d_call: -
v_call: TRBV3-1/TRBV3-2
cdr3_length: 15
j_call: TRBJ1-6
cdr3_nt: TGTGCCAGCAGCCAAGTAGCCTCCTATAATTCACCCCTCCACTTT
cdr3_aa: CASSQVASYNSPLHF

clone_size: -
d_call: -
v_call: TRBV5-5
cdr3_length: 15
j_call: TRBJ1-1
cdr3_nt: TGTGCCAGCAGCTTGGCCGGGGGGACCCGGGGGGGAGCTTTCTTT
cdr3_aa: CASSLAGGTRGGAFF

clone_size: -
d_call: -
v_call: TRBV30
cdr3_length: 13
j_call: TRBJ1-5
cdr3_nt: TGTGCCTGGAGTGTTCTAGAGGGCCAGCCCCAGCATTTT
cdr3_aa: CAWSVLEGQPQHF

clone_size: -
d_call: -
v_call: TRBV9
cdr3_length: 15
j_call: TRBJ1-3
cdr3_nt: TGTGCCAGCAGCCGAGGGGGTCTCTCTGGAAACACCATATATTTT
cdr3_aa: CASSRGGLSGNTIYF

clone_size: -
d_call: TRBD1
v_call: TRBV5-1
cdr3_length: 13
j_call: TRBJ1-2
cdr3_nt: TGCGCCAGCAGCGGACAGGGGGCCGGTGGCTACACCTTC
cdr3_aa: CASSGQGAGGYTF

clone_size: -
d_call: TRBD1
v_call: TRBV7-9
cdr3_length: 14
j_call: TRBJ1-4
cdr3_nt: TGTGCCAGCAGTTGGACAGGGCTACCTGAAAAACTGTTTTTT
cdr3_aa: CASSWTGLPEKLFF

clone_size: -
d_call: -
v_call: TRBV5-1
cdr3_length: 12
j_call: TRBJ2-3
cdr3_nt: TGCGCCAGCAGCTTCAATACAGATACGCAGTATTTT
cdr3_aa: CASSFNTDTQYF

clone_size: -
d_call: TRBD2
v_call: TRBV2
cdr3_length: 13
j_call: TRBJ2-1
cdr3_nt: TGTGCCAGCGGGGGGGACGGTTACAATGAGCAGTTCTTC
cdr3_aa: CASGGDGYNEQFF

clone_size: -
d_call: TRBD2
v_call: TRBV27
cdr3_length: 15
j_call: TRBJ2-1
cdr3_nt: TGTGCCAGCAGTTTAAAAGCGGGGGGGCCACATGAGCAGTTCTTC
cdr3_aa: CASSLKAGGPHEQFF

clone_size: -
d_call: -
v_call: TRBV24-1
cdr3_length: 13
j_call: TRBJ2-1
cdr3_nt: TGTGCCACCAGTGCTCAGGGTGAGAATGAGCAGTTCTTC
cdr3_aa: CATSAQGENEQFF

clone_size: -
d_call: TRBD2
v_call: TRBV14
cdr3_length: 16
j_call: TRBJ2-1
cdr3_nt: TGTGCCAGCAGCCTCATTGGGACTAGCGGTTACAATGAGCAGTTCTTC
cdr3_aa: CASSLIGTSGYNEQFF

clone_size: few
d_call: -
v_call: TRBV3-1/TRBV3-2
cdr3_length: 14
j_call: TRBJ1-5
cdr3_nt: TGTGCCAGCAGCCAAGCCAGTAGCAATCAGCCCCAGCATTTT
cdr3_aa: CASSQASSNQPQHF